The rows below give T cell receptor beta chains drawn from one sample of a study of cytomegalovirus exposure and HLA in healthy donors. Sequenced by immunoSEQ multiplex PCR; TCRdb stores in-frame clones only, minus some. This sample has some 180,000 clones; approximately 9.5% occur once, and the top ten carry 1% to 1.5%. The source material was PBMCs. The receptor set was obtained from a woman in her 30s in good health and CMV-seropositive. CDR3s include the opening cysteine and the closing phenylalanine or tryptophan. A D gene is named only where the DNA matches it firmly. Size tells how often a clone was seen (once, few, many) or the class of an expanded clone, and some rows leave it out.

>-|TRBJ2-7|TRBV27|TRBD2
CASSLGLAVLYEQYF
TGTGCCAGCAGTTTGGGACTAGCCGTATTATACGAGCAGTACTTC
>-|TRBJ1-4|TRBV27|TRBD1
CASSLRRQGHEKLFF
TGTGCCAGCAGTTTACGGAGACAGGGACATGAAAAACTGTTTTTT
>-|TRBJ2-3|TRBV5-1|-
CASSLEQETDTQYF
TGCGCCAGCAGCTTGGAACAGGAGACAGATACGCAGTATTTT
>-|TRBJ2-2|TRBV7-3|-
CASSSLAAANTGELFF
TGTGCCAGCAGCTCGCTGGCGGCCGCGAACACCGGGGAGCTGTTTTTT
>few|TRBJ2-3|TRBV19|TRBD1
CASSTKQGADTQYF
TGTGCCAGTAGTACAAAACAGGGGGCAGATACGCAGTATTTT
>-|TRBJ2-5|TRBV7-8|-
CASSLATVQETQYF
TGTGCCAGCAGCTTAGCGACAGTCCAAGAGACCCAGTACTTC
>few|TRBJ2-2|TRBV10-1|TRBD2
CASSESILAGDTGELFF
TGCGCCAGCAGTGAGTCGATACTAGCGGGAGACACCGGGGAGCTGTTTTTT
>few|TRBJ2-6|TRBV5-4|TRBD1
CASRQNRGPSGANVLTF
TGTGCCAGCAGACAGAACAGGGGGCCCTCTGGGGCCAACGTCCTGACTTTC
>-|TRBJ2-2|TRBV5-1|-
CASSLGLVGTGELFF
TGCGCCAGCAGCTTGGGACTAGTAGGCACCGGGGAGCTGTTTTTT
>few|TRBJ1-1|TRBV5-1|-
CASSASGTGNTEAFF
TGCGCCAGCAGCGCTAGCGGGACGGGGAACACTGAAGCTTTCTTT
>few|TRBJ2-4|TRBV2|-
CASSEGHFLAKNIQYF
TGTGCCAGCAGCGAAGGACATTTCTTAGCCAAAAACATTCAGTACTTC
>-|TRBJ2-7|TRBV2|TRBD1
CASERDSYEQYF
TGTGCCAGCGAAAGGGACAGCTACGAGCAGTACTTC
>few|TRBJ2-7|TRBV15|-
CATSRDVRIYEQYF
TGTGCCACCAGCAGAGATGTCAGAATCTACGAGCAGTACTTC
>-|TRBJ2-3|TRBV19|-
CASSILVFGENTQYF
TGTGCCAGTAGTATTCTTGTGTTCGGGGAGAATACGCAGTATTTT
>-|TRBJ2-7|TRBV19|TRBD1
CASSIGTGSYEQYF
TGTGCCAGTAGTATCGGGACAGGGTCCTACGAGCAGTACTTC
>once|TRBJ1-2|TRBV7-2|-
CASRSGRLGYGYTF
TGTGCCAGCAGATCAGGGAGGTTGGGATATGGCTACACCTTC
>few|TRBJ1-4|TRBV5-1|-
CASSLAGRVHEKLFF
TGCGCCAGCAGCTTGGCGGGCAGGGTACATGAAAAACTGTTTTTT
>few|TRBJ2-3|TRBV5-6|-
CASSISSTDTQYF
TGTGCCAGCAGTATCTCTAGCACAGATACGCAGTATTTT
>-|TRBJ2-2|TRBV7-9|-
CASSPSVVLTGELFF
TGTGCCAGCAGCCCGTCCGTTGTCCTCACCGGGGAGCTGTTTTTT
>few|TRBJ1-1|TRBV18|-
CASSPTTAELGTEAFF
TGTGCCAGCTCACCAACGACAGCTGAATTAGGCACTGAAGCTTTCTTT
>few|TRBJ2-6|TRBV5-1|TRBD1
CASSETGTENDVLTF
TGCGCCAGCAGCGAAACCGGGACAGAAAACGACGTCCTGACTTTC
>-|TRBJ1-2|TRBV13|-
CASSRTPYGYTF
TGTGCCAGCAGCCGAACACCCTATGGCTACACCTTC
>-|TRBJ1-5|TRBV30|-
CAWTTGLNQPQHF
TGTGCCTGGACGACAGGCCTCAATCAGCCCCAGCATTTT
>few|TRBJ2-5|TRBV2|TRBD1
CASVGQFEETQYF
TGTGCCAGCGTGGGACAGTTTGAAGAGACCCAGTACTTC
>-|TRBJ2-3|TRBV7-2|-
CASSNRRSPGDTQYF
TGTGCCAGCAGTAACCGGCGGTCTCCGGGGGATACGCAGTATTTT
>few|TRBJ2-6|TRBV5-4|TRBD2
CASSLGRGSGANVLTF
TGTGCCAGCAGCCTTGGGCGGGGGAGTGGGGCCAACGTCCTGACTTTC
>-|TRBJ2-6|TRBV29-1|-
CSVDRVVAGSGANVLTF
TGCAGCGTTGATAGGGTCGTGGCAGGGTCCGGGGCCAACGTCCTGACTTTC
>-|TRBJ2-1|TRBV7-6|-
CASSLPGLYNEQFF
TGTGCCAGCAGCTTACCGGGACTCTACAATGAGCAGTTCTTC
>few|TRBJ1-1|TRBV5-1|-
CASSLNSFNTEAFF
TGCGCCAGCAGCTTGAATTCGTTCAACACTGAAGCTTTCTTT
>-|TRBJ2-2|TRBV27|-
CASTTDSFRPGELFF
TGTGCCAGCACCACGGACTCGTTCCGTCCCGGGGAGCTGTTTTTT
>many|TRBJ1-1|TRBV11-2|-
CASTPDITANTEAFF
TGTGCCAGCACCCCGGACATAACAGCGAACACTGAAGCTTTCTTT
>few|TRBJ1-1|TRBV9|TRBD1
CASSVDGQGDAWHTEAFF
TGTGCCAGCAGCGTAGACGGACAGGGTGACGCCTGGCACACTGAAGCTTTCTTT
>few|TRBJ1-5|TRBV19|-
CASSIQGGQPQHF
TGTGCCAGTAGTATACAGGGCGGTCAGCCCCAGCATTTT
>-|TRBJ2-3|TRBV27|-
CASSLTGTDTQYF
TGTGCCAGCAGTCTGACAGGCACAGATACGCAGTATTTT
>few|TRBJ2-3|TRBV5-4|-
CASSLFADFTDTQYF
TGTGCCAGCAGCCTATTCGCTGATTTCACAGATACGCAGTATTTT
>few|TRBJ2-1|TRBV18|TRBD1
CASSQTDRDNEQFF
TGTGCCAGCTCACAAACGGACAGGGACAATGAGCAGTTCTTC
>few|TRBJ2-6|TRBV10-1|-
CASSDFRESGANVLTF
TGCGCCAGCAGTGATTTCAGGGAATCTGGGGCCAACGTCCTGACTTTC
>few|TRBJ2-1|TRBV19|TRBD2
CASNLAGVSYNEQFF
TGTGCCAGTAATCTGGCGGGAGTGTCCTACAATGAGCAGTTCTTC
>-|TRBJ2-1|TRBV4-1|-
CASSQVAGPYNEQFF
TGCGCCAGCAGCCAAGTTGCGGGCCCCTACAATGAGCAGTTCTTC
>-|TRBJ2-1|TRBV9|TRBD2
CASSVAGTSSYNEQFF
TGTGCCAGCAGCGTAGCTGGGACTAGCTCCTACAATGAGCAGTTCTTC
>-|TRBJ2-2|TRBV2|TRBD1
CASSDKWTGSGELFF
TGTGCCAGCAGTGATAAGTGGACAGGGAGCGGGGAGCTGTTTTTT
>few|TRBJ2-7|TRBV5-6|TRBD2
CASSGGEGTYAYEQYF
TGTGCCAGCAGCGGAGGGGAGGGGACGTACGCCTACGAGCAGTACTTC
>few|TRBJ1-1|TRBV29-1|-
CSVEAGALTEAFF
TGCAGCGTTGAAGCAGGGGCCCTCACTGAAGCTTTCTTT
>-|TRBJ1-2|TRBV6-6|-
CASSYSAGSRGYTF
TGTGCCAGCAGTTACTCGGCGGGGAGCAGAGGCTACACCTTC